These 5 T cell receptor beta chains originate from one sample sequenced in a study of shared T cell receptors in the human thymus. Sequencing was performed with immunoSEQ multiplex PCR; in TCRdb, only in-frame clones are kept and a portion is missing. This sample has around 730,000 clones, with 75% to 90% found just once. The same specimen was also included in a second study, on human thymus T cells.

Sequenced sample: thymocytes. The receptors shown here come from a girl younger than two with a congenital heart defect.

This sequence joins TRBV7-9 and TRBJ2-1; TRBD2 aligns across 10 bases. The germline CDR1 and CDR2 sequences are SEHNR and FQNEAQ (reference sequence). The V segment lost 0 bases and the J segment 6 bases; nucleotides outside the gene matches: 2. The CDR3 covers 15 residues. In DNA form, the CDR3 reads TGTGCCAGCAGCTTAGCTAGCGGGGGGATCAATGAGCAGTTCTTC. Translated: CASSLASGGINEQFF. The whole variable domain, filled in from reference TRBV7-9 and TRBJ2-1, reads DTGVSQNPRHKITKRGQNVTFRCDPISEHNRLYWYRQTLGQGPEFLTYFQNEAQLEKSRLLSDRFSAERPKGSFSTLEIQRTEQGDSAMYLCASSLASGGINEQFFGPGTRLTVL.

V gene TRBV19 combines with J gene TRBJ1-2, with D unclear. There are 15 residues in the CDR3. V lost 7 bases and J 4 bases, leaving 19 bases between the germline ends. The V gene's germline CDR1 is LNHDA and CDR2 SQIVND (reference sequence). The CDR3 sequence is CASTGNARGGYGYTF. The CDR3 region has the DNA TGTGCCAGTACGGGGAACGCCCGTGGAGGCTATGGCTACACCTTC.

The chain is built from TRBV5-4 and TRBJ2-7; D is perhaps TRBD1 (5 bases). From germline, CDR1 is SGHNT and CDR2 YYREEE (reference sequence). V was trimmed by 4 bases and J by 7 bases, leaving 21 bases between them. This CDR3 is built from 15 residues. The CDR3 region has the DNA TGTGCCAGCAGCCCGTTGGCAGGGTGGCCTGGGGAGCAGTACTTC. This translates into CASSPLAGWPGEQYF.

J is TRBJ2-7 and V is TRBV7-9; 8 bases align to TRBD1. The CDR3 is 15 residues long. Germline V CDR1 and CDR2: SEHNR, FQNEAQ (reference sequence). V lost 3 bases, J lost 5 bases, and 9 bases stayed unmatched. CDR3 in amino acids: CASSFPGQGANEQYF. The CDR3 DNA reads as TGTGCCAGCAGCTTCCCAGGACAGGGTGCCAACGAGCAGTACTTC.

The J gene is TRBJ1-2, the V gene TRBV5-1; 7 nucleotides align to TRBD1. The CDR3 is 12 amino acids. The germline gives CDR1 SGHRS, CDR2 YFSETQ. Germline trimming cut 4 bases from V and 10 bases from J; bases unmatched to any gene: 7. CDR3: CASSPDRIVYTF. In DNA, the CDR3 is TGCGCCAGCAGCCCGGACAGGATCGTCTACACCTTC.